The present T cell receptor beta chain was sequenced within a study of blood T cell repertoires in COVID-19. Assay used: immunoSEQ multiplex PCR; TCRdb lists only in-frame clones, some missing. The sample records roughly 100,000 clones, 81% being singletons. This CDR3 is 14 amino acids long. Germline V gene lookup returns CDR1 LGHDT and CDR2 YNNKEL (reference sequence). V was cut by 4 bases and J by 1 base, with 11 bases left in between. This TCR derives from a man aged 55 to 70 with acute or convalescent COVID-19. The sequenced sample consisted of peripheral blood. The chain joins TRBV3-1 (or the pseudogene TRBV3-2) to TRBJ2-7; possible D gene TRBD2, 5 bases. CDR3 loop: CASSRGAASYEQYV. The CDR3 region has the DNA TGTGCCAGCAGCCGGGGAGCAGCTTCCTACGAGCAGTACGTC.